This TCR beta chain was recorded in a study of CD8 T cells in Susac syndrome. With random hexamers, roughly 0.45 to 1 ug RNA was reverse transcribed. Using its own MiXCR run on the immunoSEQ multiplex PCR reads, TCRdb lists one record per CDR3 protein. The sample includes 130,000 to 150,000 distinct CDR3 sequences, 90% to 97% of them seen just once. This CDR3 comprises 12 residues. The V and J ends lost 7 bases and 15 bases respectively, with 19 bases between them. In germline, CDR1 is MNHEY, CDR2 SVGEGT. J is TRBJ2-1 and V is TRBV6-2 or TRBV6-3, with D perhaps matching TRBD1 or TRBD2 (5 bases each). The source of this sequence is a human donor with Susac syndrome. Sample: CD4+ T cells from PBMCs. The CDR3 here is CASNLLRDEMFF. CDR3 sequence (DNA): TGTGCCAGCAATCTTCTCCGGGACGAAATGTTCTTC.